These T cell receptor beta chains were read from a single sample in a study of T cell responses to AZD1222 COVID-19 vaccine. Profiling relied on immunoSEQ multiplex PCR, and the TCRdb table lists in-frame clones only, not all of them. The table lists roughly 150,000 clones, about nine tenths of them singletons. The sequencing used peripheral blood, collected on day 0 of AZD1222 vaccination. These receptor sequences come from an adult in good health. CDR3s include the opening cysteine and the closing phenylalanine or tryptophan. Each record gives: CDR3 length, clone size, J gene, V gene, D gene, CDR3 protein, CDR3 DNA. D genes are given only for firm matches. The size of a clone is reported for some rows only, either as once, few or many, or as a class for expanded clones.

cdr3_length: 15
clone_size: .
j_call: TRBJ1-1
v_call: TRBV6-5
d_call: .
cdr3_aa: CASSLQGLMNTEAFF
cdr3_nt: TGTGCCAGCAGCCTTCAGGGTTTGATGAACACTGAAGCTTTCTTT

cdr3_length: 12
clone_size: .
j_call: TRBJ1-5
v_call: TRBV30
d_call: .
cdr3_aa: CAWSVGAQPQHF
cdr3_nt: TGTGCCTGGAGTGTAGGGGCTCAGCCCCAGCATTTT

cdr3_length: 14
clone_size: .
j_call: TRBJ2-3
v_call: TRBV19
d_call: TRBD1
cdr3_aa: CASEDRGNLDTQYF
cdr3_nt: TGTGCCAGTGAGGACAGGGGGAACCTAGATACGCAGTATTTT

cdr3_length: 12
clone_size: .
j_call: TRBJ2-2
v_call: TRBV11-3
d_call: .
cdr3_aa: CASAQNTGELFF
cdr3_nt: TGTGCCAGCGCACAAAACACCGGGGAGCTGTTTTTT

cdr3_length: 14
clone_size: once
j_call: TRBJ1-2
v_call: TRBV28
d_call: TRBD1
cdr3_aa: CASSFPPGGYGYTF
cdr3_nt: TGTGCCAGCAGTTTCCCCCCAGGGGGGTATGGCTACACCTTC

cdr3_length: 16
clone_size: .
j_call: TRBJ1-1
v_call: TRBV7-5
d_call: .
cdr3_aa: CARSLSLSAANTEAFF
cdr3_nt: TGTGCCAGAAGCTTATCCCTCTCGGCAGCGAACACTGAAGCTTTCTTT

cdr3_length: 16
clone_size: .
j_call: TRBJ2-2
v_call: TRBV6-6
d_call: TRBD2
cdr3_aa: CASTAGGSWDTGELFF
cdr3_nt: TGTGCCAGCACCGCGGGAGGGAGTTGGGACACCGGGGAGCTGTTTTTT

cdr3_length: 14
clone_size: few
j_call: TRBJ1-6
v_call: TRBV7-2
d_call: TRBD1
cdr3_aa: CASKPTGSNSPLHF
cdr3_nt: TGTGCCAGCAAGCCGACAGGGTCGAATTCACCCCTCCACTTT

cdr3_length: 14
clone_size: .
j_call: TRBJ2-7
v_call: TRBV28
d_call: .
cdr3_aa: CASSLRPAGYEQYF
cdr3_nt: TGTGCCAGCAGTTTACGACCGGCGGGCTACGAGCAGTACTTC

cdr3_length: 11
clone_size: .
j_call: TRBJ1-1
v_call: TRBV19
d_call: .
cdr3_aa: CASSGPTEAFF
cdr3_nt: TGTGCCAGTAGTGGACCCACTGAAGCTTTCTTT

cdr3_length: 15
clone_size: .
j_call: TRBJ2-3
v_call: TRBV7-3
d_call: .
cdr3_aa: CASSFSEKVTDTQYF
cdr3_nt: TGTGCCAGCAGCTTTTCCGAAAAGGTCACAGATACGCAGTATTTT

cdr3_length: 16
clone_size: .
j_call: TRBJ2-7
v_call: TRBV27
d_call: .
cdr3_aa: CASSLFSGLSTYEQYF
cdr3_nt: TGTGCCAGCAGTCTTTTCAGCGGGCTTTCAACCTACGAGCAGTACTTC

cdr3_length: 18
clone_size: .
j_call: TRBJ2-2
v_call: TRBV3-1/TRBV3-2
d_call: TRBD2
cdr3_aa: CASSQDPLRGGHTGELFF
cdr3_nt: TGTGCCAGCAGCCAAGATCCCTTACGGGGGGGCCACACCGGGGAGCTGTTTTTT

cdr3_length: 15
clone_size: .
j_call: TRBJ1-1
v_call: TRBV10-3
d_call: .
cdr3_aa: CAISPTGASNTEAFF
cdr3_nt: TGTGCCATCAGTCCCACGGGAGCCTCGAACACTGAAGCTTTCTTT

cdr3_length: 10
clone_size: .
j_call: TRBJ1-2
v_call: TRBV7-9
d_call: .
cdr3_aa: CASSLEAYTF
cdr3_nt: TGTGCCAGCAGCTTAGAAGCCTACACCTTC

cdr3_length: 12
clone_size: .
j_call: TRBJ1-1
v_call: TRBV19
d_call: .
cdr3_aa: CATQLRGQTAFF
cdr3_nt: TGTGCCACCCAACTACGAGGCCAAACGGCTTTCTTT

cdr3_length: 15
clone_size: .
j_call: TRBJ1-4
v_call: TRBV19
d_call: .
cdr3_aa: CATSRGLVLNEKLFF
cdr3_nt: TGTGCCACCTCCCGGGGATTGGTTCTTAATGAAAAACTGTTTTTT

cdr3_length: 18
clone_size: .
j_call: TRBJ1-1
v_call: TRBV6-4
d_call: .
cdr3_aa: CASSDSVGRTAVNTEAFF
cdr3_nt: TGTGCCAGCAGTGACTCCGTGGGGAGGACCGCAGTGAACACTGAAGCTTTCTTT

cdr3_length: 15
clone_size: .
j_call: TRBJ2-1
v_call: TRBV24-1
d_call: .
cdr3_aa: CATSDLTPGAGEQFF
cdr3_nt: TGTGCCACCAGTGATTTGACCCCGGGGGCCGGTGAGCAGTTCTTC

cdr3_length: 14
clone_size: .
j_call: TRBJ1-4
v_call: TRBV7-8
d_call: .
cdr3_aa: CASSPMWGAEKLFF
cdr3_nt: TGTGCCAGCAGCCCAATGTGGGGGGCGGAAAAACTGTTTTTT

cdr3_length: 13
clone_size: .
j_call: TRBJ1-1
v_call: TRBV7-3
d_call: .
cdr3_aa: CASSFGYVTEAFF
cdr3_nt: TGTGCCAGCAGCTTCGGGTATGTCACTGAAGCTTTCTTT

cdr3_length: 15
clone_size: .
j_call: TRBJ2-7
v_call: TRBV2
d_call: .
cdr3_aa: CASRSGAARSYEQYF
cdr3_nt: TGTGCCAGCAGGTCAGGGGCCGCGAGGTCCTACGAGCAGTACTTC

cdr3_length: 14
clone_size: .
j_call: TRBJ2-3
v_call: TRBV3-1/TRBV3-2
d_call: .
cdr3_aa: CASSQDSRADTQYF
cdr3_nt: TGTGCCAGCAGCCAAGATAGTAGGGCGGATACGCAGTATTTT

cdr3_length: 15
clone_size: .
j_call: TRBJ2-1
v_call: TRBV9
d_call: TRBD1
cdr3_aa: CASSDRGLSYNEQFF
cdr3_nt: TGTGCCAGCAGCGACAGGGGGCTTTCCTACAATGAGCAGTTCTTC

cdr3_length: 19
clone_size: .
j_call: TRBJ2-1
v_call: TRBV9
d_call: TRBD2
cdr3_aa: CASSERLAGGPRSYNEQFF
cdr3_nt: TGTGCCAGCAGCGAACGACTAGCGGGAGGACCGCGGTCCTACAATGAGCAGTTCTTC

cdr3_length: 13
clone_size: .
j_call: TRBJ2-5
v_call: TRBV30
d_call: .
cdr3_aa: CAWSPGPFGTQYF
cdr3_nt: TGTGCCTGGAGTCCGGGGCCGTTTGGGACCCAGTACTTC

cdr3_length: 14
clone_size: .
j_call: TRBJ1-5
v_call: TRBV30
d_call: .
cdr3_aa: CAWSKAGGNQPQHF
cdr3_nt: TGTGCCTGGAGTAAAGCAGGAGGAAATCAGCCCCAGCATTTT

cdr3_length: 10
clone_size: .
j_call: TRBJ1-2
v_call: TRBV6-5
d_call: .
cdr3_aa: CASGSDLVTF
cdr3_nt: TGTGCCAGCGGGTCGGATCTGGTAACCTTC

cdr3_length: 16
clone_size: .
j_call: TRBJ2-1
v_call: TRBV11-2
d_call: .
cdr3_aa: CASSHPGGGALNEQFF
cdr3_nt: TGTGCCAGCAGCCATCCTGGAGGGGGCGCGCTCAATGAGCAGTTCTTC

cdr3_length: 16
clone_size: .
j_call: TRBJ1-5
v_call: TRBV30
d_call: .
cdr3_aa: CAWSLPSSGSNQPQHF
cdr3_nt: TGTGCCTGGAGTCTCCCCAGTTCCGGGAGCAATCAGCCCCAGCATTTT

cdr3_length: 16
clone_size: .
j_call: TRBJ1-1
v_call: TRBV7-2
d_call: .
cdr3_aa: CASSLVSSPMNTEAFF
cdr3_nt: TGTGCCAGCAGCTTAGTCTCCAGCCCCATGAACACTGAAGCTTTCTTT

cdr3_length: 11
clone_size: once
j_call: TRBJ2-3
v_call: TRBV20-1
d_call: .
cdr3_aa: CSAFRTDTQYF
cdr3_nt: TGCAGTGCTTTTCGCACAGATACGCAGTATTTT

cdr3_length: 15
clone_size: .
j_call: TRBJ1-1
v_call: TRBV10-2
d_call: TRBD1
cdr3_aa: CASSDSRGRGTEAFF
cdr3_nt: TGCGCCAGCAGTGATTCCAGGGGGCGCGGGACTGAAGCTTTCTTT

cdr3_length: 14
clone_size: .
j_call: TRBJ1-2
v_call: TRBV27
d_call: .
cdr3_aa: CASSPMGAGDGYTF
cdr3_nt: TGTGCCAGCAGTCCCATGGGGGCAGGGGATGGCTACACCTTC

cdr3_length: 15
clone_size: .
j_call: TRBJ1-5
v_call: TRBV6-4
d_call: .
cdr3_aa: CASSDSPDSRASQHF
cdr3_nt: TGTGCCAGCAGTGACTCACCAGACAGCCGAGCGTCCCAGCATTTT

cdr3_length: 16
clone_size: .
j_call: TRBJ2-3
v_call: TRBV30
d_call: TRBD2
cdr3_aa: CAWSFPSGGGADTQYF
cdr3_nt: TGTGCCTGGAGTTTTCCTAGCGGGGGTGGCGCAGATACGCAGTATTTT

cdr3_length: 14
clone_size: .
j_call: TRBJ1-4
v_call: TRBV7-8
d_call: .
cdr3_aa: CASSPRFLNEKLFF
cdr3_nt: TGTGCCAGCAGCCCCCGGTTCCTTAATGAAAAACTGTTTTTT

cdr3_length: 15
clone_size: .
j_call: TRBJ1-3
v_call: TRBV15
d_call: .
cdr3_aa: CATSRDTGPGNTIYF
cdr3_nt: TGTGCCACCAGCAGAGATACGGGACCTGGAAACACCATATATTTT

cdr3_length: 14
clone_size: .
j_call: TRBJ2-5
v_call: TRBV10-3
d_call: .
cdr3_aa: CAISERGVWETQYF
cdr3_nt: TGTGCCATCAGTGAGAGGGGAGTCTGGGAGACCCAGTACTTC

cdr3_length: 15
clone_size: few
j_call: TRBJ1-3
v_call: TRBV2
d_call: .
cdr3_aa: CASSEPGLSGNTIYF
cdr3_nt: TGTGCCAGCAGTGAACCGGGCCTCTCTGGAAACACCATATATTTT

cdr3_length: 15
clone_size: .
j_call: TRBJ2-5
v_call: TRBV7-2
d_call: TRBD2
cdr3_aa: CASSPMSGGGETQYF
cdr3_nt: TGTGCCAGCAGCCCCATGAGCGGGGGGGGAGAGACCCAGTACTTC

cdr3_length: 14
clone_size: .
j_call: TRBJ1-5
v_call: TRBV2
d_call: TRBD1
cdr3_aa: CASSLTGGNQPQHF
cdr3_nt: TGTGCCAGCAGTTTGACAGGGGGAAATCAGCCCCAGCATTTT

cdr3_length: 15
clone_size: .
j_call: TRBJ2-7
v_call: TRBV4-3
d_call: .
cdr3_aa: CASSQGWEGLHEQYF
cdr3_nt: TGCGCCAGCAGCCAAGGATGGGAAGGACTCCACGAGCAGTACTTC

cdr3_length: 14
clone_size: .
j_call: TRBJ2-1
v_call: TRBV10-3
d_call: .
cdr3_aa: CAISDLSRGNEQFF
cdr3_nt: TGTGCCATCAGTGATTTGTCCAGGGGCAATGAGCAGTTCTTC

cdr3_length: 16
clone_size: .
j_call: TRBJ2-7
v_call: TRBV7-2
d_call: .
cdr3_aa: CASSPGGGGGTYEQYF
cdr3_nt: TGTGCCAGCAGCCCAGGGGGGGGTGGAGGGACCTACGAGCAGTACTTC

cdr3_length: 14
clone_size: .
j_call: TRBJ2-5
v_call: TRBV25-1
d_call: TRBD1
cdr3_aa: CASSVGQGWETQYF
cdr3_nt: TGTGCCAGCAGTGTTGGACAGGGATGGGAGACCCAGTACTTC

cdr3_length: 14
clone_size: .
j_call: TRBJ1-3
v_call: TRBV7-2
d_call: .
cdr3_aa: CASSLRAGGNTIYF
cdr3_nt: TGTGCCAGCAGCTTAAGGGCAGGCGGAAACACCATATATTTT

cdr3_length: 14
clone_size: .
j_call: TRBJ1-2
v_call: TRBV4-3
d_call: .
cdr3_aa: CASSQEYSNYGYTF
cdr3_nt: TGCGCCAGCAGCCAAGAGTACTCTAACTATGGCTACACCTTC

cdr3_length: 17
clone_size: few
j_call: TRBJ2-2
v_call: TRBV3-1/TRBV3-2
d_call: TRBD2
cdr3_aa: CASSLTGLAGNTGELFF
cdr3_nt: TGTGCCAGCAGCCTGACGGGACTAGCGGGAAACACCGGGGAGCTGTTTTTT

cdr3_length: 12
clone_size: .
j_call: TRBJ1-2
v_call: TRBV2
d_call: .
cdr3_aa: CATLTPNYGYTF
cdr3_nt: TGTGCCACCCTGACACCTAACTATGGCTACACCTTC

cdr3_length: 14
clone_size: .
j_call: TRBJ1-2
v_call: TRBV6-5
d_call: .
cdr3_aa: CASSSMQGFGGYTF
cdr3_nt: TGTGCCAGCAGTTCAATGCAGGGTTTTGGCGGCTACACCTTC

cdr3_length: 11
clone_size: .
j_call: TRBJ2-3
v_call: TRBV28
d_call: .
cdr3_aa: CASSFRERFYF
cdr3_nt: TGTGCCAGCAGTTTCCGGGAGAGGTTCTATTTT

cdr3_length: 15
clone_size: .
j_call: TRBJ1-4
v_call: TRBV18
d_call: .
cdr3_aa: CASSIGTAENEKLFF
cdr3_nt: TGTGCCAGCTCAATAGGGACTGCAGAAAATGAAAAACTGTTTTTT

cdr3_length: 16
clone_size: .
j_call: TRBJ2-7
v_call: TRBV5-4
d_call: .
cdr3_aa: CASSSEPGLNSYEQYF
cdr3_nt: TGTGCCAGCAGCTCCGAACCGGGACTCAACTCCTACGAGCAGTACTTC

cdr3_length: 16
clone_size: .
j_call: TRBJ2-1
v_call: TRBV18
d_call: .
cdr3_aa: CASSPLPPGAINEQFF
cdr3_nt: TGTGCCAGCTCACCGTTACCACCGGGGGCCATCAATGAGCAGTTCTTC